This TCR beta chain was sequenced for a study of T-cell memory formation after mild COVID-19. Background on the study: TCR clusters were mostly confined to one donor each. Whole-study findings and limits: Chiefly within CM and EM were the contracting CD4+ clones; CD8+ ones were within EMRA.

A word on this clonotype: What it recognizes is unknown.

Germline lookup yields CDR1 DFQATT and CDR2 SNEGSKA (reference sequence). The V end was cut by 1 base, the J end by 4 bases, with 10 bases between. This CDR3 is built from 13 residues. Via MiXCR, TCRdb re-called the 5' RACE reads, giving one row per CDR3 protein. The data show roughly 350,000 distinct CDR3 sequences, approximately 21% seen once. The sequenced material came from PBMCs or a T cell subset sorted from them (not recorded which). The rearrangement joins TRBV20-1 to TRBJ2-5, with D possibly matching TRBD1 (6 bases). This receptor was taken from an adult woman who had mild COVID-19 (a few samples of this study predate the infection). Cell type and time point are not known. Here the CDR3 reads CSARVQQGETQYF. As DNA, the CDR3 is TGCAGTGCTAGAGTTCAACAGGGAGAGACCCAGTACTTC.